The present T cell receptor beta chain was sequenced within a study of T cells after yellow fever vaccination. As for the study in general: When fractions had low cell numbers, they were prepared with SMART-Seq v4 Ultra Low Input. Study findings and constraints: Abundant contaminating clonotypes from the bulk population could appear in FACS-sorted repertoires. Booster samples showed a return of most primary-vaccination clones (approximately 95% CD4, approximately 88% CD8).

For TCR, cDNA came from 5'RACE template switching, which added a universal primer site and UMIs. Each CDR3 protein is one row after TCRdb ran MiXCR on the 5' RACE reads. The sample yields around 260,000 distinct CDR3 sequences, roughly 5% seen once. This clonotype occurred many times. Its antigen remains unknown. Trimming shortened V by 5 bases and J by 10 bases, and 17 bases separated the two germline ends. The CDR3 runs to 13 residues. The germline CDR1 and CDR2 sequences are MNHNY and SVGAGI (reference sequence). The sample was CD4+ T cells sorted from PBMCs, taken on the day of the yellow fever booster vaccination. The source of this sequence is a man younger than 35 who received the YFV17D yellow fever vaccine. The chain joins TRBV6-6 to TRBJ2-5; D unclear. As DNA, the CDR3 is TGTGCCAGCAGTCGACTCGACTCGAACTTCCAGTACTTC. It encodes CASSRLDSNFQYF.